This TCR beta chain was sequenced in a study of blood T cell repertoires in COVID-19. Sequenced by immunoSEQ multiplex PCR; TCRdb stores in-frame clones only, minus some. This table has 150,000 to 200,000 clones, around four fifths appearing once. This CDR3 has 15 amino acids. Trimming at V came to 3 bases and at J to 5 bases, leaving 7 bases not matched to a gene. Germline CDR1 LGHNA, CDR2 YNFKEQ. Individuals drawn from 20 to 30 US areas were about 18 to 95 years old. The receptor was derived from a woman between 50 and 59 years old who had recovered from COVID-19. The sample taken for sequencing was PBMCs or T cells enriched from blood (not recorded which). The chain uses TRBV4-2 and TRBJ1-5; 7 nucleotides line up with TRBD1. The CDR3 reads CASSQETGIHQPQHF. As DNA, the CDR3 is TGTGCCAGCAGCCAGGAGACAGGGATCCATCAGCCCCAGCATTTT.